A selection of T cell receptor beta chains follows, all from one sample in a study of T cell repertoires in cytomegalovirus infection. TCRdb recomputed calls from the reads with MiXCR, one row per CDR3 protein. The repertoire holds roughly 700,000 distinct CDR3 sequences, with roughly 36% as singletons. For these receptors, no antigen is known. Source: cultured PBMCs, taken from culture after CMV antigen stimulation. These receptors were collected from a human donor in good health (CMV status not recorded). Some clones in this sample may be carry-over from other donors' samples. Each CDR3 is given with its conserved first and last residue. Each record gives: V gene, J gene, CDR3 protein.

v_call: TRBV7-2; j_call: TRBJ2-7; cdr3_aa: CASSGGGGPIYEQYF
v_call: TRBV20-1; j_call: TRBJ1-4; cdr3_aa: CSAPKGGSYFEKLFF
v_call: TRBV7-6; j_call: TRBJ2-2; cdr3_aa: CASSLQPTGELFF
v_call: TRBV7-2; j_call: TRBJ2-7; cdr3_aa: CASSLRGVTGGAYEQYF
v_call: TRBV2; j_call: TRBJ1-1; cdr3_aa: CATPTGDVNEAFF
v_call: TRBV19; j_call: TRBJ1-4; cdr3_aa: CASSMSRTATNEKLFF
v_call: TRBV7-2; j_call: TRBJ1-5; cdr3_aa: CASSSREGDGNQPQHF
v_call: TRBV19; j_call: TRBJ1-1; cdr3_aa: CASTTARVGTEAFF
v_call: TRBV28; j_call: TRBJ2-2; cdr3_aa: CAIQLRVNTGELFF
v_call: TRBV6-5; j_call: TRBJ1-6; cdr3_aa: CASSYSQGPSSPLHF
v_call: TRBV11-2; j_call: TRBJ2-1; cdr3_aa: CASRWAGRLNEQFF
v_call: TRBV7-6; j_call: TRBJ2-7; cdr3_aa: CASSWRSGVYEQYF
v_call: TRBV19; j_call: TRBJ2-3; cdr3_aa: CASTAPMRGQDTQYF
v_call: TRBV7-2; j_call: TRBJ1-1; cdr3_aa: CASSLAHRPSGGTEAFF
v_call: TRBV7-9; j_call: TRBJ2-7; cdr3_aa: CASSLGRSLEQYF
v_call: TRBV6-2/TRBV6-3; j_call: TRBJ2-3; cdr3_aa: CASSGWTSGGTDTQYF
v_call: TRBV5-6; j_call: TRBJ2-3; cdr3_aa: CASSKQGAGDTQYF
v_call: TRBV7-9; j_call: TRBJ2-5; cdr3_aa: CAFEGSGPQETQYF
v_call: TRBV19; j_call: TRBJ2-1; cdr3_aa: CASSTPHFGSGRKTSYNEQFF
v_call: TRBV4-3; j_call: TRBJ1-2; cdr3_aa: CASSPTGEGGYTF
v_call: TRBV4-1; j_call: TRBJ2-7; cdr3_aa: CASSQEASGVYEQYF
v_call: TRBV2; j_call: TRBJ1-5; cdr3_aa: CASSEAVNQPQHF
v_call: TRBV7-9; j_call: TRBJ1-4; cdr3_aa: CASSLQGISNEKLFF
v_call: TRBV4-1; j_call: TRBJ2-7; cdr3_aa: CASSQQEAFHYEQYF
v_call: TRBV12-3/TRBV12-4; j_call: TRBJ2-5; cdr3_aa: CASSLEDRGGTQYF
v_call: TRBV2; j_call: TRBJ1-1; cdr3_aa: CASSELGQNTEAFF
v_call: TRBV7-2; j_call: TRBJ2-7; cdr3_aa: CASSLKGPFYEQYF
v_call: TRBV10-3; j_call: TRBJ1-1; cdr3_aa: CAISESEVRREAFF
v_call: TRBV4-3; j_call: TRBJ1-4; cdr3_aa: CASSQEPLRNEKLFF
v_call: TRBV19; j_call: TRBJ1-2; cdr3_aa: CASTEGRKINYGYTF
v_call: TRBV6-1; j_call: TRBJ2-5; cdr3_aa: CATGEGGGETQYF
v_call: TRBV6-1; j_call: TRBJ1-1; cdr3_aa: CASSVEGGSTEAFF
v_call: TRBV6-2/TRBV6-3; j_call: TRBJ2-3; cdr3_aa: CASSYTGARLGGAPSSTDTQYF
v_call: TRBV19; j_call: TRBJ2-3; cdr3_aa: CASSLGGQGAYTQYF
v_call: TRBV6-2/TRBV6-3; j_call: TRBJ2-2; cdr3_aa: CASSQRLAGVPNTGELFF
v_call: TRBV20-1; j_call: TRBJ2-1; cdr3_aa: CSARDGGRAYNEQFF
v_call: TRBV14; j_call: TRBJ1-1; cdr3_aa: CASSPNLGGVEAFF
v_call: TRBV27; j_call: TRBJ1-1; cdr3_aa: CASSLSPLRWVKNTEAFF
v_call: TRBV6-5; j_call: TRBJ2-5; cdr3_aa: CASSYLLPPETQYF
v_call: TRBV7-2; j_call: TRBJ2-1; cdr3_aa: CASSGGGTFNEQFF
v_call: TRBV15; j_call: TRBJ2-1; cdr3_aa: CATSAASSYNEQFF
v_call: TRBV6-1; j_call: TRBJ2-3; cdr3_aa: CASTAGDTDTQYF
v_call: TRBV4-3; j_call: TRBJ2-3; cdr3_aa: CASSQDLELGAQYF
v_call: TRBV28; j_call: TRBJ1-2; cdr3_aa: CASSSGVYYGYTF
v_call: TRBV6-5; j_call: TRBJ2-6; cdr3_aa: CASSYSRERVVLTF
v_call: TRBV5-1; j_call: TRBJ2-5; cdr3_aa: CASSLVSGGEETQYF
v_call: TRBV7-8; j_call: TRBJ2-3; cdr3_aa: CASSSPTGRRTNTQYF
v_call: TRBV27; j_call: TRBJ2-6; cdr3_aa: CASSFTGEAFSGANVLTF
v_call: TRBV4-1; j_call: TRBJ1-2; cdr3_aa: CASSQGAGPNYGYTF